These 19 T cell receptor beta chains originate from one sample sequenced in a study of PD-1 blockade in classical Hodgkin lymphoma. Sample time point: newly diagnosed, previously untreated cHL patient sample. Isolation of CD8+ T cells from thawed PBMCs used magnetic negative selection. Some clones are missing from TCRdb's copy, which holds only in-frame ones; the method was immunoSEQ multiplex PCR. The sample shows some 15,000 clones, around 90% of them seen only once. Input material: CD8+ T cells from blood. Receptors were obtained from a human donor with classical Hodgkin lymphoma.

The chain is built from TRBV4-1 and TRBJ2-3; perhaps TRBD2 as D (5 bases). Germline V CDR1 and CDR2: MGHRA, YSYEKL. CDR3 length equals 14 residues. Between the trimmed V and J ends, which lost 2 bases and 5 bases, there was a span of 11 bases. The CDR3 coding sequence is TGCGCCAGCAGCCAACACCGGGATCAAGATACGCAGTATTTT. Its protein is CASSQHRDQDTQYF.

This clone was detected only once. V usage is TRBV7-7 and J usage is TRBJ2-3, with D unclear. Germline assignment: CDR1 SSHAT and CDR2 FNYEAQ (reference sequence). V was clipped by 2 bases and J by 2 bases, with 2 bases between them. This CDR3 has 12 amino acids. CDR3 loop: CASSLLTDTQYF. The DNA of the CDR3 is TGTGCCAGCAGCTTACTCACAGATACGCAGTATTTT.

This clone was recorded only once. The genes are TRBV27 and TRBJ1-2, with D uncertain. The CDR3 runs 13 residues. V was trimmed by 6 bases and J by 8 bases, leaving 16 bases between them. Germline values: CDR1 MNHEY, CDR2 SMNVEV (reference sequence). The CDR3 sequence: CASSDLSTIGYTF. As DNA, the CDR3 is TGTGCCAGCAGCGACCTGAGTACTATCGGCTACACCTTC.

This clone has a handful of counts. The rearrangement links TRBV2 to TRBJ1-5; maybe TRBD1 (6 bases). V was clipped by 6 bases and J by 4 bases, with 10 bases between them. From germline, CDR1 is SNHLY and CDR2 FYNNEI. The CDR3 has 13 amino acids. The CDR3 protein is CASRLGGNQPQHF. CDR3 bases: TGTGCCAGCAGGCTAGGGGGGAATCAGCCCCAGCATTTT. The full variable domain, in which reference TRBV2 and TRBJ1-5 provide the parts outside the CDR3, is EPEVTQTPSHQVTQMGQEVILRCVPISNHLYFYWYRQILGQKVEFLVSFYNNEISEKSEIFDDQFSVERPDGSNFTLKIRSTKLEDSAMYFCASRLGGNQPQHFGDGTRLSIL.

The chain uses TRBV7-9 and TRBJ2-7, with 12 bases aligning to TRBD2. This CDR3 has 14 residues. CDR1 is SEHNR and CDR2 is FQNEAQ in the germline V gene (reference sequence). V gave up 4 bases and J gave up 11 bases; unmatched junction bases: 9. In DNA, the CDR3 is TGTGCCAGCAGCTCTAGCGGGAGGGCCCCTTCGGAGTACTTC. Protein sequence: CASSSSGRAPSEYF.

The rearrangement links TRBV6-5 to TRBJ2-3; 10 nucleotides match TRBD1. This CDR3 has 15 residues. Germline lookup yields CDR1 MNHEY and CDR2 SVGAGI. J lost 4 bases, V lost 0 bases, and 1 base had no gene match. CDR3 sequence: CASSYSTGGADTQYF. Written as DNA, the CDR3 is TGTGCCAGCAGTTACTCGACAGGGGGCGCAGATACGCAGTATTTT.

As concerns this clone: One end of the junction does not line up with germline, which may come from a read error. The chain carries TRBV7-7 and TRBJ2-5; D is perhaps TRBD1 (5 bases). CDR1 and CDR2 (germline): SSHAT, FNYEAQ (reference sequence). This CDR3 contains 13 residues. CDR3 region: CASSASGWETQYF. As DNA, the CDR3 is TGTGCTAGCAGCGCCTCAGGGTGGGAGACCCAGTACTTC.

This sequence joins TRBV5-8 and TRBJ2-3; D not resolved. V lost 3 bases to trimming and J lost 2 bases, with 16 bases between them. The CDR3 extends over 16 amino acids. CDR1 is SGHTS and CDR2 is YDEGEE in the germline V gene. The CDR3 DNA sequence: TGTGCCAGCAGCTCAAACTCAGGCCGCGACACAGATACGCAGTATTTT. Encoded protein: CASSSNSGRDTDTQYF.

This clone was seen just once. J is TRBJ1-4 and V is TRBV5-1; D uncertain. The ends were cut back, 4 bases at V and 0 bases at J, with 10 bases in the middle. This CDR3 is 15 amino acids long. Germline V gene data show CDR1 as SGHRS and CDR2 as YFSETQ. The CDR3 spells CASSRDGATNEKLFF. The CDR3 region has the DNA TGCGCCAGCAGCCGAGACGGTGCAACTAATGAAAAACTGTTTTTT.

This chain uses TRBV11-2 with TRBJ1-4; weak D call: TRBD1 (6 bases). The V gene's germline CDR1 is SGHAT and CDR2 FQNNGV. Trimming left V 7 bases short and J 0 bases short, with 18 bases between. The CDR3 sequence is 17 residues long. As DNA, the CDR3 is TGTGCCAGCACCCCGGGGCAGGGGCTCCCAACTAATGAAAAACTGTTTTTT. Encoded protein: CASTPGQGLPTNEKLFF. Looking up the rest from reference TRBV11-2 and TRBJ1-4 gives the full variable domain: EAGVAQSPRYKIIEKRQSVAFWCNPISGHATLYWYQQILGQGPKLLIQFQNNGVVDDSQLPKDRFSAERLKGVDSTLKIQPAKLEDSAVYLCASTPGQGLPTNEKLFFGSGTQLSVL.

This chain joins TRBV7-3 and TRBJ2-1; 11 bases are shared with TRBD2. The germline V gene has CDR1 SGHTA and CDR2 FQGTGA. There are 15 residues in the CDR3. Trimming at V came to 1 base and at J to 4 bases, leaving 0 bases not matched to a gene. This chain's CDR3 is CASSLIAGGYNEQFF. CDR3 nucleotide sequence: TGTGCCAGCAGCTTAATAGCGGGAGGGTACAATGAGCAGTTCTTC.

V usage is TRBV5-1 and J usage is TRBJ2-2; TRBD1 might be the D (5 bases). The V end lost 0 bases, the J end lost 6 bases, and 9 bases lay between the germline ends. Germline lookup yields CDR1 SGHRS and CDR2 YFSETQ. The CDR3 runs to 14 residues. The CDR3 protein is CASSLGQGSGELFF. The CDR3 DNA reads TGCGCCAGCAGCTTGGGTCAGGGTTCCGGGGAGCTGTTTTTT.

This CDR3 reads CASSFLARDRVEGYTF. The CDR3, as DNA: TGTGCCAGCAGTTTCCTCGCCCGGGACAGGGTGGAAGGCTACACCTTC. The J gene is TRBJ1-2, the V gene TRBV27; 9 positions match TRBD1. Germline V gene sequence: CDR1 MNHEY, CDR2 SMNVEV (reference sequence). The V and J ends lost 3 bases and 8 bases, in that order; junction bases with no gene match: 13. This CDR3 spans 16 amino acids.

V gene TRBV10-2 combines with J gene TRBJ2-1; D gene uncertain. Germline CDR1 reads WSHSY; CDR2 reads SAAADI. The CDR3 runs to 10 residues. V gave up 2 bases and J gave up 9 bases, with 2 bases separating them. This CDR3 is CASSEGEQFF. The CDR3 nucleotides are TGCGCCAGCAGTGAGGGTGAGCAGTTCTTC.

This clone is a singleton in its sample. J is TRBJ2-1 and V is TRBV27; 8 bases are a match to TRBD1. The CDR3 consists of 13 residues. Germline CDR1 MNHEY, CDR2 SMNVEV (reference sequence). After removal of 7 bases from V and 4 bases from J, the junction contained 3 bases not matched to a gene. For the CDR3, the DNA is TGTGCCAGCACGGACAGGGTGTACAATGAGCAGTTCTTC. This sequence encodes CASTDRVYNEQFF.

This chain links TRBV28 with TRBJ2-5; D uncertain. The germline V and J ends were trimmed by 3 bases and 1 base, with 12 bases remaining between them. The germline V gene has CDR1 MDHEN and CDR2 SYDVKM. This CDR3 is 15 amino acids long. The CDR3 sequence: CASSFAGYPQETQYF. The CDR3 DNA is TGTGCCAGCAGTTTTGCCGGCTACCCCCAAGAGACCCAGTACTTC.

The chain recombines TRBV7-8 with TRBJ2-5, with D tentatively TRBD1 (5 bases). This CDR3 spans 17 amino acids. Germline V CDR1 and CDR2: SGHVS, FQNEAQ. V shed 0 bases and J shed 4 bases, with 18 bases lying between them. CDR3 nucleotide sequence: TGTGCCAGCAGCTTAGCGACCCGGGCAGGGCAGGTAGAGACCCAGTACTTC. Protein sequence: CASSLATRAGQVETQYF.

The chain joins TRBV19 to TRBJ1-2; D gene unclear. Germline loops: CDR1 LNHDA, CDR2 SQIVND (reference sequence). The CDR3 sequence is 13 residues long. V was shortened by 5 bases and J by 2 bases, with 9 bases between the two germline ends. CDR3 amino acids: CASSVSANYGYTF. The CDR3 DNA sequence: TGTGCCAGTAGTGTGTCAGCAAACTATGGCTACACCTTC.

The V and J genes are TRBV7-8 and TRBJ1-5; D is unresolved. The CDR3 contains 21 residues. V was cut by 5 bases and J by 3 bases, with 32 bases left in between. Per the germline V gene, CDR1 is SGHVS and CDR2 is FQNEAQ. Written as DNA, the CDR3 is TGTGCCAGCAGCATTCGGGGTTATTCCGTAGAGTTTCCCCCCCCCAATCAGCCCCAGCATTTT. Amino acids: CASSIRGYSVEFPPPNQPQHF.